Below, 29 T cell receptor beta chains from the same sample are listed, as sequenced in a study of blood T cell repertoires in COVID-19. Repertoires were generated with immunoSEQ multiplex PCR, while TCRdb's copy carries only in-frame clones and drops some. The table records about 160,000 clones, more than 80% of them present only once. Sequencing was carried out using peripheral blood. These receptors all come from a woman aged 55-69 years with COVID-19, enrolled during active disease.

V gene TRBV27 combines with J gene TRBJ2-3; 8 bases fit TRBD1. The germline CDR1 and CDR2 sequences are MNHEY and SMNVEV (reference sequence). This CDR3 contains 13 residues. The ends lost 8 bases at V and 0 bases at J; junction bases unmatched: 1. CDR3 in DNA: TGTGCCAGCCGGGACAGGAGCACAGATACGCAGTATTTT. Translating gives CASRDRSTDTQYF.

The CDR3 DNA follows: TGTGCCAGCAGCCGCCCTGGCGGAAGCTCCTACAATGAGCAGTTCTTC. Translated, it gives CASSRPGGSSYNEQFF. This rearrangement joins TRBV11-2 to TRBJ2-1; D is uncertain. The V and J ends lost 5 bases and 0 bases respectively, with 14 bases between them. The length of the CDR3 is 16 residues. Germline CDR1 SGHAT, CDR2 FQNNGV.

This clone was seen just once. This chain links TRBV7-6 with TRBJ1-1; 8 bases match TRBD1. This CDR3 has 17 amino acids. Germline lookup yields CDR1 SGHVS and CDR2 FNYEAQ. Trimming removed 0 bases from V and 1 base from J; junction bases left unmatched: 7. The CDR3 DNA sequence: TGTGCCAGCAGCTTAGCGGGGCAGGGGGCTTGGAACACTGAAGCTTTCTTT. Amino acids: CASSLAGQGAWNTEAFF.

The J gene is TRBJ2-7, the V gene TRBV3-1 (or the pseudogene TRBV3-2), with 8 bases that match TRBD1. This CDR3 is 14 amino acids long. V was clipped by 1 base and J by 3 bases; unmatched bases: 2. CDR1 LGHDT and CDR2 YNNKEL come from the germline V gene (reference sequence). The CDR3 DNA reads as TGTGCCAGCAGCCAAGGGACAGGGAACTACGAGCAGTACTTC. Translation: CASSQGTGNYEQYF.

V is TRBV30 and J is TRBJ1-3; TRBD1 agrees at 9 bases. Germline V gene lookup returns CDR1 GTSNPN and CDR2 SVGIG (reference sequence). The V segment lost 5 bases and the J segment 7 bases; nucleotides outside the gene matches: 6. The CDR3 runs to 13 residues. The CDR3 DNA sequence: TGTGCCTGGGGGGGACAGGGTCGGAACACCATATATTTT. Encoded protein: CAWGGQGRNTIYF.

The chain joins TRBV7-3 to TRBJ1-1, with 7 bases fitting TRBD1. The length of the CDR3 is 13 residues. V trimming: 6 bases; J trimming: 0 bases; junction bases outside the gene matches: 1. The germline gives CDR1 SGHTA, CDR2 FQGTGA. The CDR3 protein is CASRGTVNTEAFF. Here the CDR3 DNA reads TGTGCCAGCAGAGGGACAGTGAACACTGAAGCTTTCTTT.

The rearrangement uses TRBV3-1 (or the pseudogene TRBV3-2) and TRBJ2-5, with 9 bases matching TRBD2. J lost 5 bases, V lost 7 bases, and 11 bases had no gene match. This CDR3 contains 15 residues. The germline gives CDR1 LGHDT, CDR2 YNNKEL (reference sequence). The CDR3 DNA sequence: TGTGCCAGCAACCGGCCAGGCGGGGGGGTCGAGACCCAGTACTTC. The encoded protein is CASNRPGGGVETQYF.

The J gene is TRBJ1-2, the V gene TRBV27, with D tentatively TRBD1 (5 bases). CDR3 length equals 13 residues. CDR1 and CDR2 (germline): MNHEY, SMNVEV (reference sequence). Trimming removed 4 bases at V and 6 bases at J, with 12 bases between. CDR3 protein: CASSSSGGNGYTF. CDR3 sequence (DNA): TGTGCCAGCAGTTCCTCCGGGGGGAATGGCTACACCTTC.

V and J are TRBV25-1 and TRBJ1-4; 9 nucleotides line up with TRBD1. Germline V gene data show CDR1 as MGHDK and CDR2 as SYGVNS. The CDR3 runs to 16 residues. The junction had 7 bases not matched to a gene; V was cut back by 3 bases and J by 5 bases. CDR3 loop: CASSDNIGTGNEKLFF. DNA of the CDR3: TGTGCCAGCAGTGACAACATAGGGACAGGGAATGAAAAACTGTTTTTT.

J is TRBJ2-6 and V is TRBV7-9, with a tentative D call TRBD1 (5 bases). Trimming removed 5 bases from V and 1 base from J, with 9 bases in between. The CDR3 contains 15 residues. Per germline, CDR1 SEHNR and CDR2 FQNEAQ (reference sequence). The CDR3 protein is CASSVTESGANVLTF. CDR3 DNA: TGTGCCAGCAGCGTGACAGAGTCTGGGGCCAACGTCCTGACTTTC.

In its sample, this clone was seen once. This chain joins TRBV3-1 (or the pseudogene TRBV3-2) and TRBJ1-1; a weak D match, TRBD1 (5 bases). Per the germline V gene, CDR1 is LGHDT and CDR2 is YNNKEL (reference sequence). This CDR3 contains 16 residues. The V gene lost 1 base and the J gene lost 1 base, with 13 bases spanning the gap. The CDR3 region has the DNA TGTGCCAGCAGCCAAGTATACGGGGGGACGAACACTGAAGCTTTCTTT. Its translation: CASSQVYGGTNTEAFF.

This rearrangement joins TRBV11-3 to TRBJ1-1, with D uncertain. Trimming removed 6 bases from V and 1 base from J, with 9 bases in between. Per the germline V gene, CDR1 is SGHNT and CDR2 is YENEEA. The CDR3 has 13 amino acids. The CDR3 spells CASRAGPNTEAFF. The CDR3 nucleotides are TGTGCCAGCAGGGCAGGTCCGAACACTGAAGCTTTCTTT.

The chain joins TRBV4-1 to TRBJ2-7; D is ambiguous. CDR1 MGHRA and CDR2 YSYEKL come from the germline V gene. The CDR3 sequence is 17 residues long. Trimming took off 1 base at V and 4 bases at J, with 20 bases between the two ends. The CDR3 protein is CASSQGHQLVPLYEQYF. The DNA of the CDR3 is TGCGCCAGCAGCCAAGGACACCAGCTTGTCCCCCTTTACGAGCAGTACTTC.

The chain's CDR3 is CASSEGTGSGNTIYF. The DNA of the CDR3 is TGTGCCAGCAGTGAAGGGACAGGGTCTGGAAACACCATATATTTT. The rearrangement joins TRBV6-1 to TRBJ1-3; 8 positions match TRBD1. Germline assignment: CDR1 MNHNS and CDR2 SASEGT. Germline trimming cut 1 base from V and 1 base from J; bases unmatched to any gene: 0. The CDR3 is 15 residues long.

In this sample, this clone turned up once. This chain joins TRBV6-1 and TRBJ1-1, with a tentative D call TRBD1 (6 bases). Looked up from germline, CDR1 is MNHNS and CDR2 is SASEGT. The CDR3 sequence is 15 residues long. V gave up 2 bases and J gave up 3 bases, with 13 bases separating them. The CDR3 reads CASSEWGGGYTEAFF. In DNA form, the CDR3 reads TGTGCCAGCAGTGAATGGGGAGGGGGTTACACTGAAGCTTTCTTT.

CDR3 DNA: TGTGCCAGCAGTTACGTAGCTAGCTCCCTAACCTACGAGCAGTACTTC. This gives the protein CASSYVASSLTYEQYF. The V call is TRBV6-5, the J call TRBJ2-7; a weak D match, TRBD2 (5 bases). Trimming cost V 2 bases and J 2 bases, with 16 bases left between them. The CDR3 contains 16 residues. Germline lookup yields CDR1 MNHEY and CDR2 SVGAGI.

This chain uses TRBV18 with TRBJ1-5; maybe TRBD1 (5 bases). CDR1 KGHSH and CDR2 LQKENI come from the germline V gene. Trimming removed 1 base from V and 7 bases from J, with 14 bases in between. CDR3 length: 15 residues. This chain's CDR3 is CASSPQSTAGQPQHF. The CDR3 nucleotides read TGTGCCAGCTCACCACAGTCAACCGCAGGGCAGCCCCAGCATTTT. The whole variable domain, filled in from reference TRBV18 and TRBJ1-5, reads NAGVMQNPRHLVRRRGQEARLRCSPMKGHSHVYWYRQLPEEGLKFMVYLQKENIIDESGMPKERFSAEFPKEGPSILRIQQVVRGDSAAYFCASSPQSTAGQPQHFGDGTRLSIL.

CDR3: CASSLPVDRGGKLFF. The DNA of the CDR3 is TGTGCCAGCAGTTTACCGGTTGACAGGGGGGGAAAACTGTTTTTT. The chain links TRBV6-2 or TRBV6-3 to TRBJ1-4; 9 bases agree with TRBD1. The junction had 10 bases not matched to a gene; V was cut back by 4 bases and J by 10 bases. Germline loops: CDR1 MNHEY, CDR2 SVGEGT. The CDR3 extends over 15 amino acids.

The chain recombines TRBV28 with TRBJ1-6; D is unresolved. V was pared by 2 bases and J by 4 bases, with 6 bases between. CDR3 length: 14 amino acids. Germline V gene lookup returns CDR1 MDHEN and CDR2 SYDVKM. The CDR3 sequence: CASSLVQYNSPLHF. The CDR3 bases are TGTGCCAGCAGTTTAGTACAATATAATTCACCCCTCCACTTT.

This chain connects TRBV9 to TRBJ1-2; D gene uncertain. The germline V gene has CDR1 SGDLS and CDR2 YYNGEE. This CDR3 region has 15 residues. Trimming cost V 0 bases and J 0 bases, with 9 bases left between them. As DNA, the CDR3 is TGTGCCAGCAGCGTAGCTTTGGAGGCTAACTATGGCTACACCTTC. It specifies CASSVALEANYGYTF.

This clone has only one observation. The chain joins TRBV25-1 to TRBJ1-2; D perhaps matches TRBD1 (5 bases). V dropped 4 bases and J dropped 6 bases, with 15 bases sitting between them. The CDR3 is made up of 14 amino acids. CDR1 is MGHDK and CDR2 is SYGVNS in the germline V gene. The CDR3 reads CASSVIGARDGYTF. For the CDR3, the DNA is TGTGCCAGCAGTGTCATAGGGGCTCGGGATGGCTACACCTTC.

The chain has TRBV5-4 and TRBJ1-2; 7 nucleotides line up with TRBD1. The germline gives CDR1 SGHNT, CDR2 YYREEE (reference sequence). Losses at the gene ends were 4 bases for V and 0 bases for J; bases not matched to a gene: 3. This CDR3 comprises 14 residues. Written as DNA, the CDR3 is TGTGCCAGCAGCCCAGGGGGTGCTAACTATGGCTACACCTTC. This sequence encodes CASSPGGANYGYTF.

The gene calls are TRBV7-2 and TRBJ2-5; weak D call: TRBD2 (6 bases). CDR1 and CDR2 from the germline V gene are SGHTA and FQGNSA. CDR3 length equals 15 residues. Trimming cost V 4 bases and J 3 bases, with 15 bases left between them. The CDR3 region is CASSSPGSGEETQYF. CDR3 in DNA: TGTGCCAGCAGCTCCCCCGGTTCGGGGGAAGAGACCCAGTACTTC.

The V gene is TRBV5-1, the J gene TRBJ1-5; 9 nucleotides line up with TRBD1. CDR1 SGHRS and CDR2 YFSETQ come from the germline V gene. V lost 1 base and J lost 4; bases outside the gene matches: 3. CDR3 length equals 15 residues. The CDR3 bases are TGCGCCAGCAGCTTGACAGGGGGCACAAATCAGCCCCAGCATTTT. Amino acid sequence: CASSLTGGTNQPQHF. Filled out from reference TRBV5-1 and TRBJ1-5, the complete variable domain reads KAGVTQTPRYLIKTRGQQVTLSCSPISGHRSVSWYQQTPGQGLQFLFEYFSETQRNKGNFPGRFSGRQFSNSRSEMNVSTLELGDSALYLCASSLTGGTNQPQHFGDGTRLSIL.

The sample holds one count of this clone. The CDR3 coding sequence is TGCGCCAGCAGCCAAGGGCGGGTGGGCGCTGAAGCTTTCTTT. Translating gives CASSQGRVGAEAFF. The genes are TRBV4-3 and TRBJ1-1; the D is unclear. In germline, CDR1 is LGHNA, CDR2 YSLEER. The ends were cut back, 1 base at V and 6 bases at J, with 12 bases in the middle. The CDR3 extends over 14 amino acids.

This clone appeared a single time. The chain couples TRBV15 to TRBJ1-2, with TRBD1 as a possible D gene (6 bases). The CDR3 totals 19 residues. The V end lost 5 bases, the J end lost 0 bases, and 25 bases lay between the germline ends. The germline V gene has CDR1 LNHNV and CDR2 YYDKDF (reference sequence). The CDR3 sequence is CATSGGIGWGLEANYGYTF. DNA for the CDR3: TGTGCCACCAGCGGGGGCATCGGGTGGGGATTGGAAGCTAACTATGGCTACACCTTC.

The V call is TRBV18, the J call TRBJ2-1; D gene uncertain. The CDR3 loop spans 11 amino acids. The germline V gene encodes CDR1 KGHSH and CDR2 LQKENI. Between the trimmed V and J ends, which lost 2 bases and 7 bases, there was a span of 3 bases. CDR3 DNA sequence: TGTGCCAGCTCACCAGAGAATGAGCAGTTCTTC. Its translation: CASSPENEQFF.

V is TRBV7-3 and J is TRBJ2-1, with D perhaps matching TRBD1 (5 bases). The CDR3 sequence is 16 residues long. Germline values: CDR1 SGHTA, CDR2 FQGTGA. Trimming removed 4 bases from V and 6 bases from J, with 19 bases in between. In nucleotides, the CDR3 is TGTGCCAGCAGCTCCAAACCCCAGGGCGCTATCAATGAGCAGTTCTTC. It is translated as CASSSKPQGAINEQFF.

For the CDR3, the DNA is TGTGCCAGTAGCAGGACTAGCGGGGCAATCTACGAGCAGTACTTC. Its protein is CASSRTSGAIYEQYF. The chain links TRBV19 to TRBJ2-7; 12 bases match TRBD2. This CDR3 has 15 residues. With V trimmed by 6 bases and J by 3 bases, 6 bases remained unmatched. Germline assignment: CDR1 LNHDA and CDR2 SQIVND (reference sequence).